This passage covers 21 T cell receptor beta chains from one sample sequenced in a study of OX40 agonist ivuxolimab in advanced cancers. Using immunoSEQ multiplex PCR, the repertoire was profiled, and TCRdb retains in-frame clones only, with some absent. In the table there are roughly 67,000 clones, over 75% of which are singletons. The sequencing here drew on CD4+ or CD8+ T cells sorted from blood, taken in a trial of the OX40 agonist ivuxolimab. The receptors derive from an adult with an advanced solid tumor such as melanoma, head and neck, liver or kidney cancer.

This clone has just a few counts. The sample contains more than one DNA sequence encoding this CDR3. CDR3 nucleotides: TGTGCCAGCAGATGGACAGGGAGGGACACTGAAGCTTTCTTT. This codes for CASRWTGRDTEAFF. The chain links TRBV6-1 to TRBJ1-1; 8 nucleotides line up with TRBD1. Germline V lookup: CDR1 MNHNS, CDR2 SASEGT. The V segment lost 6 bases and the J segment 3 bases; nucleotides outside the gene matches: 6. The CDR3 consists of 14 residues.

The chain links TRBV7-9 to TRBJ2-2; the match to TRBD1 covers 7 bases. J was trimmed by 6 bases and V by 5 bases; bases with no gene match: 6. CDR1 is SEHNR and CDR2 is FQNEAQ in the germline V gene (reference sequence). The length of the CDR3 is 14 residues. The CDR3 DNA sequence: TGTGCCAGCAGCAAGACAGGGTCTGCCGGGGAGCTGTTTTTT. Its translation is CASSKTGSAGELFF.

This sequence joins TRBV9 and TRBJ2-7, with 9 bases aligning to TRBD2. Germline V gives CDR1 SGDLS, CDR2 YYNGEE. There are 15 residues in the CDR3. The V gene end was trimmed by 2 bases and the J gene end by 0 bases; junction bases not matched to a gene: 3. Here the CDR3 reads CASSVLAGPSYEQYF. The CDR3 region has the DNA TGTGCCAGCAGCGTTCTAGCGGGGCCCTCCTACGAGCAGTACTTC. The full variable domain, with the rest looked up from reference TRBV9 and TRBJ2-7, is DSGVTQTPKHLITATGQRVTLRCSPRSGDLSVYWYQQSLDQGLQFLIQYYNGEERAKGNILERFSAQQFPDLHSELNLSSLELGDSALYFCASSVLAGPSYEQYFGPGTRLTVT.

The chain's CDR3 is CASSLNVVNSPLHF. CDR3 nucleotides: TGTGCCAGCAGCTTAAACGTGGTAAATTCACCCCTCCACTTT. The rearrangement links TRBV7-2 to TRBJ1-6, with D hard to call. V dropped 2 bases and J dropped 7 bases, with 9 bases sitting between them. The CDR3 has 14 amino acids. CDR1 SGHTA and CDR2 FQGNSA come from the germline V gene.

In DNA, the CDR3 is TGTGCCTGGAGGACGGGGCGCGTTTCTGGTATAGATACGCAGTATTTT. The encoded protein is CAWRTGRVSGIDTQYF. The chain has TRBV30 and TRBJ2-3; TRBD1 or TRBD2 may be the D gene (5 bases each). This CDR3 has 16 residues. Germline assignment: CDR1 GTSNPN and CDR2 SVGIG (reference sequence). The V end lost 3 bases, the J end lost 5 bases, and 21 bases lay between the germline ends.

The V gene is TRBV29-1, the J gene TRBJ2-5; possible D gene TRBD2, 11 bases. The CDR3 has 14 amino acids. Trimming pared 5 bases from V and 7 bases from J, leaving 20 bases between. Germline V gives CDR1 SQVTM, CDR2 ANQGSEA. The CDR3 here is CSVLAGGTGATQYF. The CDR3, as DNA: TGCAGCGTTTTAGCGGGGGGGACAGGGGCGACCCAGTACTTC. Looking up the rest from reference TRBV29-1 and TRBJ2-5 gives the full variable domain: SAVISQKPSRDICQRGTSLTIQCQVDSQVTMMFWYRQQPGQSLTLIATANQGSEATYESGFVIDKFPISRPNLTFSTLTVSNMSPEDSSIYLCSVLAGGTGATQYFGPGTRLLVL.

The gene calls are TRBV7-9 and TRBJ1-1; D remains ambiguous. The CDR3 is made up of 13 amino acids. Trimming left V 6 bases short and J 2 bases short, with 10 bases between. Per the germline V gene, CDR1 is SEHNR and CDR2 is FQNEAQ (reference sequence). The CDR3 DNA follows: TGTGCCAGCAGGGTAGTGGAAAACACTGAAGCTTTCTTT. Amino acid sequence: CASRVVENTEAFF.

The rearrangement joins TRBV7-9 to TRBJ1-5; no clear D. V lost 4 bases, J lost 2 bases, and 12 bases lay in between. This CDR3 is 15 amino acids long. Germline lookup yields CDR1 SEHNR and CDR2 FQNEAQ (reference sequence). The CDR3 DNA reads TGTGCCAGCAGCTCGTCCGTTGGGGGCAATCAGCCCCAGCATTTT. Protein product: CASSSSVGGNQPQHF.

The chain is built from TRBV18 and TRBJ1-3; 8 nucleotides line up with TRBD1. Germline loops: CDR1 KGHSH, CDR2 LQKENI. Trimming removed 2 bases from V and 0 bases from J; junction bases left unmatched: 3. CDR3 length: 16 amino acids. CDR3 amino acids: CASSPSDRVSGNTIYF. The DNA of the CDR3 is TGTGCCAGCTCACCATCGGACAGGGTCTCTGGAAACACCATATATTTT.

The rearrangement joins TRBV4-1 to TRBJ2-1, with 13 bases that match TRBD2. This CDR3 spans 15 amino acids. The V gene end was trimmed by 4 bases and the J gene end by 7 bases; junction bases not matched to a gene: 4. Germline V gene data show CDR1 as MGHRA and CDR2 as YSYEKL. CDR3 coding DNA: TGCGCCAGCAGCCCCACTAGCGGGGGGGTAAATGAGCAGTTCTTC. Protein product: CASSPTSGGVNEQFF.

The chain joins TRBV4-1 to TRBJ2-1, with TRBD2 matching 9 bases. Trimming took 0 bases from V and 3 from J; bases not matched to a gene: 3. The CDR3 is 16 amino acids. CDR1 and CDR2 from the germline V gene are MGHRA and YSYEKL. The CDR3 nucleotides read TGCGCCAGCAGCCAAGATGCGGGGGGGGGCTACAATGAGCAGTTCTTC. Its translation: CASSQDAGGGYNEQFF.

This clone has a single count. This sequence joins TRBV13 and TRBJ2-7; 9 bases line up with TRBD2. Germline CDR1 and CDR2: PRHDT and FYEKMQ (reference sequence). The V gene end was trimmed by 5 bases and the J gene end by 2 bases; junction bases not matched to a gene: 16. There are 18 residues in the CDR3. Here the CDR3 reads CASSLLAGTNYLPYEQYF. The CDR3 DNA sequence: TGTGCCAGCAGCCTCCTAGCGGGGACGAACTACTTACCCTACGAGCAGTACTTC.

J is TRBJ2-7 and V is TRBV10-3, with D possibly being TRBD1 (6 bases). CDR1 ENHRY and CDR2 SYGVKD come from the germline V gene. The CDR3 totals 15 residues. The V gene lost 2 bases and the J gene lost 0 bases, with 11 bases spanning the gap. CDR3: CAISEIGQSSYEQYF. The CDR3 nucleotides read TGTGCCATCAGTGAGATCGGACAGAGCTCCTACGAGCAGTACTTC.

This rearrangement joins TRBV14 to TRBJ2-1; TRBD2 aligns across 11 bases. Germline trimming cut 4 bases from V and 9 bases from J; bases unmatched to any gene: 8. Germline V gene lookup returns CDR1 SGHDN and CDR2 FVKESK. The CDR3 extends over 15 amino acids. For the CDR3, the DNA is TGTGCCAGCAGCCCTAGCGGGGGGAAACACGGTGAGCAGTTCTTC. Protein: CASSPSGGKHGEQFF.

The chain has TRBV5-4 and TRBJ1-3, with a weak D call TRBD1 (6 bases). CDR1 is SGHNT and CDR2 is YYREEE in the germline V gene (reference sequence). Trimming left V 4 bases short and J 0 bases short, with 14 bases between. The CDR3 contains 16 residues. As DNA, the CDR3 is TGTGCCAGCAGCACAGGACAGCCGTTCTCTGGAAACACCATATATTTT. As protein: CASSTGQPFSGNTIYF.

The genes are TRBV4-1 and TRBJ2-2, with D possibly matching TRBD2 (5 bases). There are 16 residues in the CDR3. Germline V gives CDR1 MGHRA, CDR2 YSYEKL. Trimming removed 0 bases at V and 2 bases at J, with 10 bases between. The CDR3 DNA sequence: TGCGCCAGCAGCCAAGATCCAGCGGCAAACACCGGGGAGCTGTTTTTT. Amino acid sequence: CASSQDPAANTGELFF.

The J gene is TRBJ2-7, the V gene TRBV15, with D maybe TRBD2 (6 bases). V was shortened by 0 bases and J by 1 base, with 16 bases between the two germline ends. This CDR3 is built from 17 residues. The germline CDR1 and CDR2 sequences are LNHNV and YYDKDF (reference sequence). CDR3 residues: CATSREEGITRSYEQYF. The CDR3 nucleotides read TGTGCCACCAGCAGAGAGGAGGGAATCACAAGATCCTACGAGCAGTACTTC.

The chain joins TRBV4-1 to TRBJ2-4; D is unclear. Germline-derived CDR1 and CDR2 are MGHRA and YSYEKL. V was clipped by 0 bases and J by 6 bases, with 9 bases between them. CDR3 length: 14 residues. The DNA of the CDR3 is TGCGCCAGCAGCCAAGAGGGCCAGCTAAACATTCAGTACTTC. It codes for CASSQEGQLNIQYF.

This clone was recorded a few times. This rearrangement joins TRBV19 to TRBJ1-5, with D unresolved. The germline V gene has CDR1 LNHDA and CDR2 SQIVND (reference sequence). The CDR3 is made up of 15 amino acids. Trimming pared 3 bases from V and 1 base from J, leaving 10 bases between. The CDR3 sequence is CASSIQPKSNQPQHF. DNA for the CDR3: TGTGCCAGTAGTATCCAGCCGAAGAGCAATCAGCCCCAGCATTTT. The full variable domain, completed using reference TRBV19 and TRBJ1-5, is DGGITQSPKYLFRKEGQNVTLSCEQNLNHDAMYWYRQDPGQGLRLIYYSQIVNDFQKGDIAEGYSVSREKKESFPLTVTSAQKNPTAFYLCASSIQPKSNQPQHFGDGTRLSIL.

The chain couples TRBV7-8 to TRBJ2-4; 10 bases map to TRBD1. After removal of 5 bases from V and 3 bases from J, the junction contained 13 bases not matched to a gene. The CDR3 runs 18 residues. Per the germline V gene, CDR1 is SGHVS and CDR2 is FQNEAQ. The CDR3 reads CASSRTGTGEGVKNIQYF. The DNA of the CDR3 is TGTGCCAGCAGCCGAACCGGGACAGGGGAGGGAGTCAAAAACATTCAGTACTTC.

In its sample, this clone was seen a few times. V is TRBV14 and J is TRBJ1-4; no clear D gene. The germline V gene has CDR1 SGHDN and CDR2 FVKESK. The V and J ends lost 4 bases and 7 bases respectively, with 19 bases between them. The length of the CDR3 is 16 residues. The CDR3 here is CASSLLTNRGVEKLFF. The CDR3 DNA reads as TGTGCCAGCAGCCTGTTAACCAACCGGGGAGTTGAAAAACTGTTTTTT.